The next 23 T cell receptor beta chains were all read from a single sample in a study of early T cells in non-severe SARS-CoV-2 infection. Each CDR3 protein gets one entry after TCRdb re-called the 5' RACE reads with MiXCR. The sample has more than 50,000 distinct CDR3 sequences; 10% to 15% are singletons. This material consisted of whole blood, taken at baseline. Source of these receptors: an adult who was a healthcare worker with PCR-confirmed SARS-CoV-2 infection or an uninfected control (not recorded which).

V is TRBV6-2 or TRBV6-3 and J is TRBJ2-7; D perhaps matches TRBD2 (5 bases). The V and J ends lost 0 bases and 7 bases respectively, with 7 bases between them. Per germline, CDR1 MNHEY and CDR2 SVGEGT. CDR3 size: 12 residues. CDR3 sequence: CASSYSQREQYF. In DNA form, the CDR3 reads TGTGCCAGCAGTTACTCACAGCGGGAGCAGTACTTC.

The genes are TRBV5-4 and TRBJ2-3, with 9 bases aligning to TRBD1. This CDR3 is 15 amino acids long. V dropped 4 bases and J dropped 1; count of bases not matched to a gene: 4. Germline CDR1 SGHNT, CDR2 YYREEE (reference sequence). The DNA for the CDR3 is TGTGCCAGCAGCCGGACAGGGGAGGGCACAGATACGCAGTATTTT. Amino acid sequence: CASSRTGEGTDTQYF.

This chain connects TRBV7-2 to TRBJ2-3, with 8 bases lining up with TRBD2. Germline loops: CDR1 SGHTA, CDR2 FQGNSA. V was clipped by 5 bases and J by 1 base; unmatched bases: 2. The CDR3 loop spans 14 amino acids. The CDR3, as DNA: TGTGCCAGCAGCCCGGGGGGGGGCACAGATACGCAGTATTTT. Amino acids: CASSPGGGTDTQYF. Supplemented by reference TRBV7-2 and TRBJ2-3, the full variable domain reads GAGVSQSPSNKVTEKGKDVELRCDPISGHTALYWYRQSLGQGLEFLIYFQGNSAPDKSGLPSDRFSAERTGGSVSTLTIQRTQQEDSAVYLCASSPGGGTDTQYFGPGTRLTVL.

Only a few counts were recorded for this clonotype. The chain recombines TRBV3-1 with TRBJ1-2, with TRBD1 as a possible D gene (5 bases). This CDR3 contains 12 residues. The germline CDR1 and CDR2 sequences are LGHDT and YNNKEL (reference sequence). Trimming shortened V by 4 bases and J by 10 bases, and 13 bases separated the two germline ends. CDR3 residues: CASSPSRDAYTF. CDR3 nucleotide sequence: TGTGCCAGCAGCCCCTCCCGGGACGCCTACACCTTC.

The chain has TRBV30 and TRBJ2-7; 11 nucleotides agree with TRBD2. Germline-derived CDR1 and CDR2 are GTSNPN and SVGIG (reference sequence). The CDR3 is 16 residues long. J was trimmed by 2 bases and V by 0 bases; bases with no gene match: 6. The chain's CDR3 is CAWSVRTSGWPYEQYF. CDR3 bases: TGTGCCTGGAGTGTAAGGACTAGCGGGTGGCCCTACGAGCAGTACTTC.

This clonotype was detected ten times or more. The chain links TRBV28 to TRBJ1-6; TRBD1 matches 7 bases. J gave up 7 bases and V 4 bases, and 10 bases lay outside the gene matches. This CDR3 spans 16 amino acids. Germline CDR1 is MDHEN and CDR2 is SYDVKM. The CDR3 bases are TGTGCCAGCAGTTCCGACCGGACAGGAGGAAATTCACCCCTCCACTTT. Its translation: CASSSDRTGGNSPLHF.

This clonotype was picked up a small number of times. The chain couples TRBV6-1 to TRBJ2-5; 13 nucleotides align to TRBD2. The CDR3 runs 18 residues. The J segment lost 4 bases and the V segment lost 6 bases, leaving 14 bases of the junction unmatched. Germline V CDR1 and CDR2: MNHNS, SASEGT. The CDR3 DNA reads as TGTGCCAGCAGCCCACTAGCGGGGGGGCCGGGGGCGCTAGAGACCCAGTACTTC. This codes for CASSPLAGGPGALETQYF.

The V call is TRBV5-6, the J call TRBJ2-6; D could derive from TRBD1 or TRBD2 (5 bases each). CDR1 SGHDT and CDR2 YYEEEE come from the germline V gene. Trimming left V 4 bases short and J 0 bases short, with 14 bases between. CDR3 length equals 17 residues. The CDR3 DNA reads as TGTGCCAGCAGCGATGGGGGATATAGCTCTGGGGCCAACGTCCTGACTTTC. Translation gives CASSDGGYSSGANVLTF.

In this sample, this clonotype turned up many times. The V gene is TRBV6-4, the J gene TRBJ2-1, with 12 nucleotides matching TRBD2. Germline values: CDR1 MRHNA, CDR2 SNTAGT. Trimming removed 5 bases from V and 14 bases from J; junction bases left unmatched: 16. This CDR3 contains 16 residues. The CDR3 sequence is CASSRLAGGAEMEKFF. CDR3 coding DNA: TGTGCCAGCAGTCGCCTAGCGGGGGGGGCCGAGATGGAAAAGTTCTTC.

This clonotype was recorded at least ten times. A much larger clone lies a single base off, so this may be a read error. The genes are TRBV6-4 and TRBJ2-1, with 11 bases identical to TRBD2. Per germline, CDR1 MRHNA and CDR2 SNTAGT. Germline trimming cut 3 bases from V and 8 bases from J; bases unmatched to any gene: 3. There are 14 residues in the CDR3. This CDR3 is CASSDTSGSDEQFF. The CDR3 coding sequence is TGTGCCAGCAGTGATACTAGCGGGAGCGATGAGCAGTTCTTC.

This clonotype was counted only a few times. V is TRBV7-9 and J is TRBJ1-2; weak D call: TRBD1 (6 bases). With 3 bases removed from V and 7 bases from J, the gap between germline ends came to 18 bases. The CDR3 has 15 amino acids. Germline V CDR1 and CDR2: SEHNR, FQNEAQ (reference sequence). CDR3 sequence (DNA): TGTGCCAGCAGCTTTATCAGCACAGGGATCGCTGGCTACACCTTC. This translates into CASSFISTGIAGYTF. Full variable domain (outside the CDR3, taken from reference TRBV7-9 and TRBJ1-2): DTGVSQNPRHKITKRGQNVTFRCDPISEHNRLYWYRQTLGQGPEFLTYFQNEAQLEKSRLLSDRFSAERPKGSFSTLEIQRTEQGDSAMYLCASSFISTGIAGYTFGSGTRLTVV.

As for this clonotype: An end of the junction does not agree with germline; a read error may underlie this. The chain has TRBV6-5 and TRBJ1-1; the D gene is possibly TRBD1 (5 bases). The germline CDR1 and CDR2 sequences are MNHEY and SVGAGI. This CDR3 is built from 14 residues. Written as DNA, the CDR3 is TGTGCCAACAGTAAGGGACGGTTGAACACTGAAGCTTTCTTT. Residues: CANSKGRLNTEAFF.

This clonotype was counted a few times. The V call is TRBV20-1, the J call TRBJ1-5; no definite D call. Trimming removed 3 bases at V and 1 base at J, with 7 bases between. The germline gives CDR1 DFQATT, CDR2 SNEGSKA (reference sequence). There are 13 residues in the CDR3. In DNA form, the CDR3 reads TGCAGTGCTAGTGACGGCAGCAATCAGCCCCAGCATTTT. Amino acid sequence: CSASDGSNQPQHF.

This chain links TRBV3-1 with TRBJ2-5; D remains ambiguous. This CDR3 comprises 12 residues. The germline V gene encodes CDR1 LGHDT and CDR2 YNNKEL (reference sequence). V dropped 0 bases and J dropped 4 bases, with 3 bases sitting between them. CDR3: CASSQERETQYF. CDR3 in DNA: TGTGCCAGCAGCCAAGAAAGAGAGACCCAGTACTTC.

This clonotype was seen only a few times. V and J are TRBV10-1 and TRBJ1-1; no clear D. Germline V CDR1 and CDR2: WNHNN, SYGVQD (reference sequence). The CDR3 covers 13 residues. V dropped 6 bases and J dropped 1 base, with 9 bases sitting between them. This chain's CDR3 is CASRERQNTEAFF. In nucleotides, the CDR3 is TGCGCCAGCAGAGAACGACAGAACACTGAAGCTTTCTTT.

This clonotype appeared many times. The chain is built from TRBV27 and TRBJ2-5; TRBD2 matches at 10 bases. This CDR3 is built from 15 residues. V lost 5 bases, J lost 5 bases, and 8 bases stayed unmatched. The germline CDR1 and CDR2 sequences are MNHEY and SMNVEV (reference sequence). CDR3 nucleotide sequence: TGTGCCAGCAGTATAGTAGCGGGGGGATACGAGACCCAGTACTTC. This gives the protein CASSIVAGGYETQYF.

The sample holds many counts of this clonotype. V is TRBV28 and J is TRBJ1-2; D ambiguous. This CDR3 region has 11 residues. From germline, CDR1 is MDHEN and CDR2 SYDVKM. Trimming stripped 7 bases from V and 8 bases from J, with 11 bases between. The chain's CDR3 is CASKYGSGYTF. Written as DNA, the CDR3 is TGTGCCAGCAAGTATGGGAGCGGCTACACCTTC.

This clonotype was detected a few times. The chain joins TRBV5-8 to TRBJ2-5; perhaps TRBD2 as D (6 bases). V lost 4 bases and J lost 5, with 15 bases in between. The CDR3 spans 14 residues. Germline V gene data show CDR1 as SGHTS and CDR2 as YDEGEE. The CDR3 bases are TGTGCCAGCAGCCTAACGACTAGTGGGGAGACCCAGTACTTC. Translated, it gives CASSLTTSGETQYF.

This clonotype was counted only a few times. This chain links TRBV7-9 with TRBJ2-1, with TRBD2 identical over 12 bases. The CDR3 is 15 residues long. With 5 bases clipped from V and 7 bases from J, the junction kept 6 bases outside the gene matches. The germline gives CDR1 SEHNR, CDR2 FQNEAQ (reference sequence). This CDR3 is CASSPSGRAWNEQFF. CDR3 nucleotides: TGTGCCAGCAGCCCTAGCGGGAGGGCTTGGAATGAGCAGTTCTTC.

The J gene is TRBJ2-7, the V gene TRBV29-1; tentatively, D is TRBD1 or TRBD2 (5 bases each). The ends were cut back, 7 bases at V and 5 bases at J, with 9 bases in the middle. Per the germline V gene, CDR1 is SQVTM and CDR2 is ANQGSEA. This CDR3 contains 10 residues. In nucleotides, the CDR3 is TGCAGCGGGGGGAGTGACGAGCAGTACTTC. It specifies CSGGSDEQYF.

The J gene is TRBJ2-3, the V gene TRBV7-2, with D hard to call. V lost 4 bases and J 1 base, leaving 24 bases between the germline ends. The CDR3 covers 19 residues. Germline loops: CDR1 SGHTA, CDR2 FQGNSA. Written as DNA, the CDR3 is TGTGCCAGCAGCTATATTCCGGGTCCTTCCCTTGGGGGCACAGATACGCAGTATTTT. This encodes CASSYIPGPSLGGTDTQYF.

This rearrangement joins TRBV7-6 to TRBJ2-5, with 8 positions matching TRBD1. V shed 8 bases and J 5 bases; nucleotides not matched to a gene: 10. This CDR3 has 14 amino acids. Looked up from germline, CDR1 is SGHVS and CDR2 is FNYEAQ. The CDR3 nucleotides read TGTGCCAGCGGGGCAGGGGGCCTTGGTGAGACCCAGTACTTC. Its translation is CASGAGGLGETQYF.

At least ten counts were recorded for this clonotype. The gene calls are TRBV5-1 and TRBJ2-6; D is unresolved. There are 15 residues in the CDR3. V was cut by 0 bases and J by 5 bases, with 9 bases left in between. Germline V gene data show CDR1 as SGHRS and CDR2 as YFSETQ. The CDR3 spells CASSLGGSRANVLTF. Written as DNA, the CDR3 is TGCGCCAGCAGCTTGGGAGGTTCCAGGGCCAACGTCCTGACTTTC.